These 11 T cell receptor beta chains share one sample of origin, sequenced in a study of control samples from healthy donors and cancer patients. The protocol was immunoSEQ multiplex PCR, while the TCRdb copy is restricted to in-frame clones and leaves out a portion. The sample records under 85,000 clones, roughly 93% being singletons. What was sequenced was PBMCs. The receptors were gathered from a woman between 40 and 50 years old with lung cancer.

V gene TRBV30 combines with J gene TRBJ1-1; TRBD1 aligns across 7 bases. Germline V gene lookup returns CDR1 GTSNPN and CDR2 SVGIG (reference sequence). Germline trimming cut 2 bases from V and 3 bases from J; bases unmatched to any gene: 9. This CDR3 has 15 amino acids. In DNA form, the CDR3 reads TGTGCCTGGAGTATTAGCCGCAGGGGGGACACTGAAGCTTTCTTT. It yields the protein CAWSISRRGDTEAFF.

The rearrangement joins TRBV30 to TRBJ1-5; D perhaps matches TRBD1 (5 bases). The CDR3 loop spans 16 amino acids. The V end was cut by 0 bases, the J end by 2 bases, with 14 bases between. Germline values: CDR1 GTSNPN, CDR2 SVGIG (reference sequence). CDR3 bases: TGTGCCTGGAGTGTTAGACTAGGACACGGCAATCAGCCCCAGCATTTT. This sequence encodes CAWSVRLGHGNQPQHF.

V and J are TRBV19 and TRBJ1-2; TRBD1 matches at 7 bases. The CDR3 has 16 residues. Germline lookup yields CDR1 LNHDA and CDR2 SQIVND (reference sequence). The trim removed 4 bases at V and 1 base at J, leaving 9 bases unmatched. The DNA of the CDR3 is TGTGCCAGTAGTAACAGGGGCCCGGCGTTTAACTATGGCTACACCTTC. Protein product: CASSNRGPAFNYGYTF.

This clone was counted a few times. The chain links TRBV30 to TRBJ1-2; D gene unclear. V lost 5 bases to trimming and J lost 2 bases, with 15 bases between them. Per germline, CDR1 GTSNPN and CDR2 SVGIG (reference sequence). CDR3 length: 14 amino acids. The CDR3 spells CAWSLYSANYGYTF. The CDR3 coding sequence is TGTGCCTGGTCCCTTTATTCAGCGAACTATGGCTACACCTTC.

The rearrangement joins TRBV13 to TRBJ2-7; D not resolved. This CDR3 is 15 amino acids long. Deletions cut 4 bases from V and 3 bases from J, with 16 bases between. In germline, CDR1 is PRHDT, CDR2 FYEKMQ (reference sequence). Here the CDR3 reads CASSSTSSSGYEQYF. The DNA for the CDR3 is TGTGCCAGCAGCTCGACCTCCTCGTCTGGCTACGAGCAGTACTTC.

CDR3 region: CASSLASRAQQPQHF. The CDR3 coding sequence is TGTGCCAGCAGCTTAGCGAGCCGGGCCCAACAGCCCCAGCATTTT. The chain uses TRBV7-8 and TRBJ1-5; D is uncertain. CDR3 size: 15 residues. CDR1 and CDR2 (germline): SGHVS, FQNEAQ. V was shortened by 0 bases and J by 7 bases, with 13 bases between the two germline ends.

The rearrangement joins TRBV5-1 to TRBJ2-3, with TRBD2 matching over 11 bases. This CDR3 has 16 residues. J gave up 5 bases and V 4 bases, and 9 bases lay outside the gene matches. CDR1 is SGHRS, CDR2 YFSETQ, per germline. CDR3 residues: CASSPTSGGGGDTQYF. Written as DNA, the CDR3 is TGCGCCAGCAGCCCCACTAGCGGGGGTGGGGGAGATACGCAGTATTTT.

The chain is built from TRBV3-1 (or the pseudogene TRBV3-2) and TRBJ1-5, with D unresolved. Trimming left V 1 base short and J 6 bases short, with 7 bases between. The V gene's germline CDR1 is LGHDT and CDR2 YNNKEL (reference sequence). The CDR3 sequence is 13 residues long. CDR3 sequence: CASSQVRGQPQHF. CDR3 in DNA: TGTGCCAGCAGCCAAGTCCGAGGTCAGCCCCAGCATTTT.

The V gene is TRBV7-9, the J gene TRBJ1-1, with D uncertain. The CDR3 sequence is 15 residues long. Germline values: CDR1 SEHNR, CDR2 FQNEAQ (reference sequence). Trimming cost V 0 bases and J 0 bases, with 8 bases left between them. CDR3 residues: CASSLARTLNTEAFF. CDR3 DNA sequence: TGTGCCAGCAGCTTAGCGAGGACCTTGAACACTGAAGCTTTCTTT.

The V call is TRBV4-1, the J call TRBJ2-1; 10 bases line up with TRBD2. This CDR3 region has 16 residues. Trimming cost V 1 base and J 4 bases; bases outside gene matches: 4. Germline-derived CDR1 and CDR2 are MGHRA and YSYEKL. CDR3 DNA: TGCGCCAGCAGCCAAGTGAGTAGCGGGGGGTACAATGAGCAGTTCTTC. Encoded protein: CASSQVSSGGYNEQFF.

This sequence joins TRBV27 and TRBJ2-7, with a tentative D call TRBD2 (6 bases). The CDR3 totals 11 residues. CDR1 MNHEY and CDR2 SMNVEV come from the germline V gene (reference sequence). V was pared by 3 bases and J by 6 bases, with 6 bases between. This CDR3 is CASSLGGEQYF. The CDR3 DNA reads TGTGCCAGCAGTTTGGGGGGCGAGCAGTACTTC.